This T cell receptor (beta chain) was recorded in a study of patients and donors after allogeneic stem cell transplantation. TCRdb recomputed calls from the RT-PCR reads with MiXCR, one row per CDR3 protein. The sample includes over 150,000 distinct CDR3 sequences, approximately 28% of them seen just once. A few counts support this clonotype. The V gene's germline CDR1 is LGHNA and CDR2 YSLEER. V gave up 0 bases and J gave up 2 bases, with 13 bases separating them. CDR3 length: 16 amino acids. Sequencing was performed on blood, either unsorted or a sorted T cell fraction (not recorded which). This receptor was identified in a human donor who was either an allogeneic HSCT recipient or a stem cell or donor lymphocyte infusion donor (not recorded which). It is not recorded whose cells these are; they may come from a transplant donor. The V call is TRBV4-3, the J call TRBJ1-2, with a tentative D call TRBD1 (6 bases). The CDR3 here is CASSQDLGGMNYGYTF. The CDR3 DNA reads TGCGCCAGCAGCCAAGATCTAGGGGGGATGAACTATGGCTACACCTTC.